This T cell receptor (beta chain) originates from a study of T cells in Graves' hyperthyroidism and ophthalmopathy. Study summary: Once the initial diagnosis was made, peripheral blood was obtained before any treatment.

Researchers took RNA transcripts and amplified the TCR beta CDR3 regions from them. During a first-round RT-PCR of the TCR CDR3, the HTBI primer set was used. TCRdb reanalysed the multiplex PCR reads using MiXCR and keeps one entry per CDR3 protein. The table has 550,000 to 700,000 distinct CDR3 sequences, around 15% seen once. Trimming took off 1 base at V and 5 bases at J, with 15 bases between the two ends. CDR1 is MNHEY and CDR2 is SVGAGI in the germline V gene. CDR3 length: 15 residues. This clonotype showed up many times. Sequenced input: blood. The chain employs TRBV6-5 and TRBJ2-7, with a weak D call TRBD1 (5 bases). The sequence was collected from a woman aged 40-49 years with Graves' ophthalmopathy. CDR3 amino acids: CASSYYQGAVDEQYF. The CDR3 DNA follows: TGTGCCAGCAGTTACTATCAGGGTGCCGTGGACGAGCAGTACTTC.